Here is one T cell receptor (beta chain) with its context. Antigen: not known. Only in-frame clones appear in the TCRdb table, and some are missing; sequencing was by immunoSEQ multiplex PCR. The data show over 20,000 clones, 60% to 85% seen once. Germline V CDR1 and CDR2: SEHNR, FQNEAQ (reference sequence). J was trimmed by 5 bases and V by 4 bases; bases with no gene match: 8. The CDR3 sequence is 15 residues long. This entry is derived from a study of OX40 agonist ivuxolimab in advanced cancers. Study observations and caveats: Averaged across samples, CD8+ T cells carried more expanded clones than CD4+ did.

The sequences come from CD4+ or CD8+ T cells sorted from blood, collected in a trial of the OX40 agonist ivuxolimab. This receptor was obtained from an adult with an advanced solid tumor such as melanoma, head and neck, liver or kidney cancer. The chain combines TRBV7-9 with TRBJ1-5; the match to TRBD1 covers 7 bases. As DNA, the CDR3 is TGTGCCAGCAGCTCAGGACAGGCCTTCGATCAGCCCCAGCATTTT. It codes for CASSSGQAFDQPQHF.